This is a list of T cell receptor beta chains from one sample in a study of multiple sclerosis patients with progressive multifocal leukoencephalopathy. Generated by immunoSEQ multiplex PCR, the TCRdb table keeps only in-frame clones and is missing some. The table includes around 32,000 clones, around 93% detected once. Input material: PBMCs. These receptors came from a young man with multiple sclerosis. Each CDR3 is given without its conserved first and last residue.

J,V,CDR3
TRBJ2-2,TRBV5-1,ASSLVAGGTGELF
TRBJ1-2,TRBV7-2,ASSFDRLYHYGYT
TRBJ1-6,TRBV19,ASSSSEGYSPLH
TRBJ1-2,TRBV11-2,ASSPDRNYGYT
TRBJ1-1,TRBV15,ATSRDLVAF
TRBJ1-1,TRBV30,AWSVRQAAF
TRBJ2-5,TRBV2,ASSVWTSGKETQY
TRBJ2-3,TRBV4-1,ASSPLGGLDTQY
TRBJ2-5,TRBV10-2,ASAGTRGFGETQY
TRBJ2-5,TRBV7-7,ASSLGLGTQETQY
TRBJ2-1,TRBV5-4,ASSSKGVSYNEQF
TRBJ1-4,TRBV19,ASRGRTNEKLF
TRBJ1-2,TRBV25-1,ASRDRVGYGYT
TRBJ2-3,TRBV2,ASLGRRASSGDTQY
TRBJ2-5,TRBV4-1,ASSQGTSGSWDQY
TRBJ2-2,TRBV4-2,ASGNLQGNGELF
TRBJ2-7,TRBV19,ASNHRGENEQY
TRBJ2-1,TRBV9,ASSVLTGADEQF
TRBJ1-2,TRBV25-1,ASSAPLGGYT
TRBJ2-3,TRBV6-6,ASRRLAGGPDTQY
TRBJ2-7,TRBV10-3,AISPSGPGITYEQY
TRBJ2-2,TRBV5-1,ASSLEFAGLDGELF
TRBJ2-3,TRBV10-3,AIRPADQGDTQY
TRBJ2-3,TRBV11-2,ASRSLAGVTDTQY
TRBJ2-1,TRBV15,ATAGTYSYNEQF
TRBJ2-1,TRBV6-5,ASSKPGRSYNEQF
TRBJ2-5,TRBV19,ASSLYPKAGGQETQY
TRBJ1-2,TRBV4-3,ASSQERSVWYYGYT
TRBJ2-3,TRBV5-1,ASSFRPGAGLAGYTDTQY
TRBJ1-2,TRBV4-3,ASSQDGNRVFLGYT
TRBJ2-5,TRBV20-1,SAKQETQY
TRBJ1-2,TRBV19,ASSFAGPSYGYT
TRBJ2-5,TRBV6-1,ASSGGFKETQY
TRBJ1-3,TRBV10-3,AISESSYSGNTIY
TRBJ1-1,TRBV4-3,ASSQLQGNTEAF
TRBJ2-7,TRBV2,ASRTSGFYEQY
TRBJ1-2,TRBV18,ASSPSRDRGLYGYT
TRBJ1-3,TRBV30,AWSAFRDRGPNSGNTIY
TRBJ1-1,TRBV6-1,ASSELGNIAMNTEAF
TRBJ1-5,TRBV5-1,ASSPGGYSNQPQH
TRBJ2-2,TRBV9,ASSVGGAGELF
TRBJ1-1,TRBV19,ASRDQAWNTEAF
TRBJ2-2,TRBV6-1,ASSEVRMATGELF
TRBJ2-5,TRBV18,ASSPRETQY
TRBJ2-5,TRBV4-3,ASSQERSGGRGAQY